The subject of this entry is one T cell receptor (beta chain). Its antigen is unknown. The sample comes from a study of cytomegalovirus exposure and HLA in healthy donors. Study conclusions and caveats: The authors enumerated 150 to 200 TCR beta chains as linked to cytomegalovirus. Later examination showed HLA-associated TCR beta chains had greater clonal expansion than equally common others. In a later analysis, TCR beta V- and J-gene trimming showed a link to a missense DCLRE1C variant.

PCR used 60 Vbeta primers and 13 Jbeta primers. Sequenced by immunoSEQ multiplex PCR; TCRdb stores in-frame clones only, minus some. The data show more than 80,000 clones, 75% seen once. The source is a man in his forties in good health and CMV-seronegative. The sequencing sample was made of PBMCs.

The CDR3 DNA follows: TGTGCCAGTAGTATCGAAGCGACAGGGGGCCAGAGCACTGAAGCTTTCTTT. Encoded protein: CASSIEATGGQSTEAFF. The gene calls are TRBV19 and TRBJ1-1; TRBD1 matches 10 bases. The CDR3 totals 17 residues. From germline, CDR1 is LNHDA and CDR2 SQIVND (reference sequence). Losses at the gene ends were 3 bases for V and 4 bases for J; bases not matched to a gene: 11.